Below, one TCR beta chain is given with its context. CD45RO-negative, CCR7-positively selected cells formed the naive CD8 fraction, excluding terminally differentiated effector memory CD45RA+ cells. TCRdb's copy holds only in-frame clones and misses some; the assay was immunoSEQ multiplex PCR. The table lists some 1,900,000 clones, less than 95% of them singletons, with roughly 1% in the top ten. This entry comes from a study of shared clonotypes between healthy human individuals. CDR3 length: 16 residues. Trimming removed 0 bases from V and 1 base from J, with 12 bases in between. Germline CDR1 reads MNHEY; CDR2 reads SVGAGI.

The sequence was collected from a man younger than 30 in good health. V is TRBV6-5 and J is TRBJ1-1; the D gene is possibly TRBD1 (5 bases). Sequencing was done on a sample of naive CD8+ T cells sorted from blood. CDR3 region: CASSYSIEGTNTEAFF. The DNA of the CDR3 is TGTGCCAGCAGTTACTCGATAGAGGGGACGAACACTGAAGCTTTCTTT.